This T cell receptor beta chain was captured in a study of cytomegalovirus exposure and HLA in healthy donors. Both 60 Vbeta primers and 13 Jbeta primers went into the PCR. Only in-frame clones appear in the TCRdb table, and some are missing; sequencing was by immunoSEQ multiplex PCR. The repertoire includes about 190,000 clones, 65% to 85% of them detected once, and 3.8% sits in the top ten. Regarding the study as a whole: Despite most TCR sequences being rare, some public TCRs occurred in many donors. In a later analysis, TCR association rates varied by HLA locus: DRB1 most, HLA-C fewest. Most subjects had HLA-A and HLA-B alleles reportedly predicted accurately by TCR beta sequences. In a later analysis, specific HLA alleles were associated with 15,000 or so TCR beta sequences at a 0.05 false discovery rate.

CDR1 SGHDT and CDR2 YYEEEE come from the germline V gene. This CDR3 spans 15 amino acids. Trimming cost V 3 bases and J 5 bases; bases outside gene matches: 6. As concerns this clone: Its target is not known.

The TCR comes from a man in his fifties or sixties in good health and CMV-seronegative. The material sequenced was PBMCs. J is TRBJ2-2 and V is TRBV5-6, with 8 bases aligning to TRBD2. The CDR3 DNA sequence: TGTGCCAGCAGCTCGTCGGGGGGGCGAACCGGGGAGCTGTTTTTT. Its translation is CASSSSGGRTGELFF. Looking up the rest from reference TRBV5-6 and TRBJ2-2 gives the full variable domain: DAGVTQSPTHLIKTRGQQVTLRCSPKSGHDTVSWYQQALGQGPQFIFQYYEEEERQRGNFPDRFSGHQFPNYSSELNVNALLLGDSALYLCASSSSGGRTGELFFGEGSRLTVL.